A single sample gave rise to the 28 T cell receptor beta chains below, sequenced in a study of tumor-infiltrating lymphocytes in primary liver carcinoma (dated by TCRdb to 2015 to 2018). The sequencing machine was an Illumina HiSeq 2500. A constant-region primer and ProtoScript II reverse transcriptase were used to reverse-transcribe TCRbeta-specific cDNA from 500 ng total RNA. Three nested multiplex PCR rounds, following a slightly modified ARM-PCR procedure, were used to build the TCRbeta libraries. The first two PCR rounds used multiplex TRBV1-TRBV30 forward primers with a Cbeta reverse primer, each for about 9 cycles. Using fastp trimming at Q25 and MiXCR clonotype assembly, TCRdb reanalyzed the public sequencing data and kept in-frame beta chains. Rows are combined by CDR3 protein, so each entry shows the most common genes and DNA. The sample table records 90,000 to 110,000 distinct CDR3 sequences; around 84% of these occur just once. The ten largest clones add up to roughly a fifth of the sample.

Without any cell sorting, total RNA and DNA were extracted together from about 19-30 mg of bulk tissue using the AllPrep DNA/RNA mini kit. The sample consisted of liver tumor tissue from sampling region 3. This specimen's cell subset or site label, per the study, means: tumor region T3, left-lateral pole. All receptors come from a man in his forties or fifties with primary liver carcinoma and hepatitis B virus infection.

This clonotype was counted ten times or more. The chain joins TRBV9 to TRBJ2-3; no clear D gene. Germline V CDR1 and CDR2: SGDLS, YYNGEE. This CDR3 has 14 amino acids. V dropped 0 bases and J dropped 4 bases, with 9 bases sitting between them. Here the CDR3 reads CASSVGVAADTQYF. In DNA form, the CDR3 reads TGTGCCAGCAGCGTAGGAGTGGCGGCAGATACGCAGTATTTT.

Only one count was recorded for this clonotype. The junction does not match germline at one end; this may be a read error. The chain uses TRBV29-1 and TRBJ2-7, with 8 nucleotides matching TRBD1. CDR1 SQVTM and CDR2 ANQGSEA come from the germline V gene. The CDR3 sequence is 16 residues long. In DNA, the CDR3 is TGCAGCGTTGAAGACCCCAAGGGCAGGGGGCCCTACGACCAGAACTTC. Amino acid sequence: CSVEDPKGRGPYDQNF.

This clonotype was seen a handful of times. The genes are TRBV18 and TRBJ2-5; D possibly corresponds to TRBD1 (5 bases). V dropped 0 bases and J dropped 5 bases, with 10 bases sitting between them. The germline V gene encodes CDR1 KGHSH and CDR2 LQKENI. CDR3 size: 14 residues. This CDR3 reads CASSPPTGRETQYF. The CDR3 DNA is TGTGCCAGCTCACCACCCACAGGTCGGGAGACCCAGTACTTC.

The V call is TRBV11-2, the J call TRBJ1-2; D unclear. V lost 10 bases and J 8 bases, leaving 20 bases between the germline ends. Germline values: CDR1 SGHAT, CDR2 FQNNGV. This CDR3 has 13 residues. CDR3 amino acids: CANSSNSEEGYTF. CDR3 nucleotides: TGTGCCAACAGTTCTAACTCAGAGGAAGGCTACACCTTC. Filled out from reference TRBV11-2 and TRBJ1-2, the complete variable domain reads EAGVAQSPRYKIIEKRQSVAFWCNPISGHATLYWYQQILGQGPKLLIQFQNNGVVDDSQLPKDRFSAERLKGVDSTLKIQPAKLEDSAVYLCANSSNSEEGYTFGSGTRLTVV.

In regard to this clonotype: The junction differs from germline at one of its ends, possibly a read error. The chain recombines TRBV4-2 with TRBJ1-6; weak D call: TRBD1 (5 bases). The CDR3 loop spans 16 amino acids. Germline V CDR1 and CDR2: LGHNA, YNFKEQ. CDR3 DNA: TGTGCCAGCAGCCAAGAGGGGTCAGGAGGGGATTCACCCCTCCAATTT. Encoded protein: CASSQEGSGGDSPLQF.

This chain's CDR3 is CASSFRGGRGPIDTQYF. CDR3 nucleotide sequence: TGTGCCAGCAGCTTCAGGGGGGGACGCGGCCCCATTGATACGCAGTATTTT. This sequence joins TRBV12-3 or TRBV12-4 and TRBJ2-3, with D possibly being TRBD1 or TRBD2 (7 bases each). Trimming stripped 6 bases from V and 6 bases from J, with 25 bases between. The CDR3 totals 17 residues.

Note on this clonotype: At one end the junction does not follow the germline gene, possibly because of a read error. This chain connects TRBV6-6 to TRBJ2-7, with unresolved D. From germline, CDR1 is MNHNY and CDR2 SVGAGI (reference sequence). The CDR3 consists of 15 residues. The CDR3 reads CASSSPTLSSYKQYF. The CDR3 DNA reads TGTGCCAGCAGTTCTCCCACCCTGAGCTCCTACAAGCAGTATTTC.

The chain joins TRBV29-1 to TRBJ2-7, with TRBD1 matching 8 bases. The CDR3 is 13 residues long. With V trimmed by 4 bases and J by 8 bases, 10 bases remained unmatched. Germline CDR1 SQVTM, CDR2 ANQGSEA. CDR3 nucleotides: TGCAGCGTTGGGCAGGGGGCGAACGGGAAGCAGTACTTC. This codes for CSVGQGANGKQYF.

This clonotype was detected ten times or more. The chain has TRBV28 and TRBJ2-7; TRBD1 aligns across 8 bases. The CDR3 spans 19 residues. V was pared by 6 bases and J by 7 bases, with 26 bases of the junction left unmatched. The germline V gene encodes CDR1 MDHEN and CDR2 SYDVKM. CDR3: CASRYRGFPVLGGLGEQYF. The CDR3, as DNA: TGTGCCAGCAGGTACAGGGGGTTCCCGGTTTTAGGAGGTTTGGGGGAGCAGTACTTC. The variable domain in full, with the rest retrieved from reference TRBV28 and TRBJ2-7, is DVKVTQSSRYLVKRTGEKVFLECVQDMDHENMFWYRQDPGLGLRLIYFSYDVKMKEKGDIPEGYSVSREKKERFSLILESASTNQTSMYLCASRYRGFPVLGGLGEQYFGPGTRLTVT.

To note about this clonotype: Relative to the germline gene, one junction end is altered; a read error may explain this. The rearrangement links TRBV5-4 to TRBJ2-7; D gene unclear. CDR3 length: 14 amino acids. The germline V gene encodes CDR1 SGHNT and CDR2 YYREEE (reference sequence). The CDR3 DNA is TGTGACAACAGCCCCGACCTCTCAACCAGCGAGCAGCACTTC. Protein: CDNSPDLSTSEQHF.

Points on this clonotype: Relative to the germline gene, one junction end is altered; a read error may explain this. The chain employs TRBV6-1 and TRBJ2-1, with D perhaps matching TRBD2 (6 bases). The CDR3 runs 15 residues. CDR1 and CDR2 (germline): MNHNS, SASEGT. This chain's CDR3 is CASNRGGVTHNEEFF. CDR3 DNA: TGTGCCAGCAACCGAGGCGGGGTCACCCACAATGAGGAGTTCTTC.

Note on this clonotype: Its ends do not fully match the called genes, so a read error is possible. The V gene is TRBV12-3 or TRBV12-4, the J gene TRBJ2-5, with D hard to call. There are 14 residues in the CDR3. CDR3 nucleotides: TGTTCCAGCAGATTGACCGACCGGGCCCAGACCCAGTACTTC. Encoded protein: CSSRLTDRAQTQYF.

A note on this clonotype: Because it lacks the conserved phenylalanine or tryptophan at the end, this CDR3 is likely a read error. The chain combines TRBV12-3 or TRBV12-4 with TRBJ2-1; maybe TRBD1 (7 bases). The CDR3 length is 15 residues. CDR3 sequence: CVSSLYRRGHNEQFL. The CDR3, as DNA: TGTGTCAGCAGTTTATATAGGAGGGGGCACAATGAGCAGTTCCTC.

The J gene is TRBJ2-3, the V gene TRBV29-1, with D tentatively TRBD2 (5 bases). CDR3 size: 17 residues. V gave up 8 bases and J gave up 8 bases, with 32 bases separating them. Germline CDR1 is SQVTM and CDR2 is ANQGSEA. CDR3 region: CSPPTTGSQGLSATQYF. The DNA for the CDR3 is TGCAGCCCCCCGACAACGGGATCCCAAGGGTTGTCGGCTACGCAGTATTTT.

This sequence joins TRBV29-1 and TRBJ2-1, with no clear D. The CDR3 length is 14 residues. Germline CDR1 and CDR2: SQVTM and ANQGSEA. V lost 4 bases, J lost 12 bases, and 22 bases lay in between. The DNA for the CDR3 is TGCAGCGTTGCCGTAGCTGGCGGTTACAGTGTGCAGTTCTTC. Protein product: CSVAVAGGYSVQFF.

Comment on this clonotype: Compared with germline, one end of the junction differs, possibly owing to a read error. This chain joins TRBV28 and TRBJ2-1; 9 nucleotides match TRBD2. CDR3 length equals 15 residues. CDR1 and CDR2 from the germline V gene are MDHEN and SYDVKM. The CDR3 nucleotides are TGTGCAAGCAAAAATAGCGGGAGCTCCCACAATGAGCAGTTCTTC. It yields the protein CASKNSGSSHNEQFF.

To note about this clonotype: Sequence at one end of the junction differs from germline and may be a read error. The DNA for the CDR3 is TGCGCCAGCAGCCAAGATCCCCAACGAGGTCCCACCTACAATGAGAAGTCCTTC. It yields the protein CASSQDPQRGPTYNEKSF. The genes are TRBV4-1 and TRBJ2-1; D gene uncertain. The CDR3 sequence is 18 residues long. Germline V lookup: CDR1 MGHRA, CDR2 YSYEKL.

Details on this clonotype: The CDR3 end shows no conserved phenylalanine or tryptophan, and so a read error is likely. V is TRBV7-9 and J is TRBJ2-5, with D unresolved. The CDR3 totals 12 residues. Germline assignment: CDR1 SEHNR and CDR2 FQNEAQ (reference sequence). The ends were cut back, 5 bases at V and 5 bases at J, with 9 bases in the middle. CDR3 sequence: CASSHEGETQYC. Here the CDR3 DNA reads TGTGCCAGCAGCCACGAAGGGGAGACCCAGTACTGC.

This clonotype was counted a few times. This could be a read error, since a much larger clone is one nucleotide away. The CDR3 region has the DNA TGTGCCAGTCAGGGGGCCGCTTTGAATGAAGCTCTCTTT. It is translated as CASQGAALNEALF. The chain combines TRBV19 with TRBJ1-1, with 8 positions matching TRBD1. Germline V gives CDR1 LNHDA, CDR2 SQIVND (reference sequence). The CDR3 runs 13 residues. Combining the CDR3 with reference TRBV19 and TRBJ1-1 gives the whole variable domain DGGITQSPKYLFRKEGQNVTLSCEQNLNHDAMYWYRQDPGQGLRLIYYSQIVNDFQKGDIAEGYSVSREKKESFPLTVTSAQKNPTAFYLCASQGAALNEALFGQGTRLTVV.

The rearrangement links TRBV6-2 or TRBV6-3 to TRBJ2-3, with D possibly being TRBD2 (6 bases). V shed 7 bases and J shed 10 bases, with 21 bases lying between them. Germline V gene data show CDR1 as MNHEY and CDR2 as SVGEGT. The CDR3 is 14 residues long. The CDR3 here is CASNSPRDSEAQYF. The CDR3 region has the DNA TGTGCCAGCAATTCGCCCCGGGACTCCGAGGCGCAGTATTTT.

The chain uses TRBV7-2 and TRBJ2-7; D unclear. The germline V gene has CDR1 SGHTA and CDR2 FQGNSA. This CDR3 is built from 13 residues. Trimming removed 5 bases at V and 12 bases at J, with 20 bases between. The CDR3: CASSGQLSERVYF. In DNA form, the CDR3 reads TGTGCCAGCAGCGGGCAGTTGAGCGAGCGAGTGTACTTC.

In regard to this clonotype: At one boundary the junction diverges from the germline segment, which might be a read error. This sequence joins TRBV5-1 and TRBJ2-3; D may be TRBD2 (6 bases). This CDR3 region has 15 residues. The germline V gene has CDR1 SGHRS and CDR2 YFSETQ. The CDR3 region is CASKAPGLNRDTQYF. Written as DNA, the CDR3 is TGCGCCAGCAAAGCCCCGGGACTTAACAGAGATACGCAATATTTT.

Turning to this clonotype: No conserved phenylalanine or tryptophan is present at the end of the CDR3, so a read error is the likely explanation. The chain uses TRBV5-1 and TRBJ2-1; D not resolved. Trimming cost V 0 bases and J 4 bases, with 17 bases left between them. CDR3 size: 17 residues. Per germline, CDR1 SGHRS and CDR2 YFSETQ. The CDR3 sequence is CASSLEWGLPTYNEQFY. The CDR3 DNA follows: TGCGCCAGCAGCTTGGAGTGGGGTCTTCCGACTTACAATGAGCAGTTCTAC.

To note about this clonotype: One end of the junction varies from germline; a read error may be responsible. The chain has TRBV5-1 and TRBJ2-1; 7 bases agree with TRBD2. The CDR3 contains 16 residues. Germline V gives CDR1 SGHRS, CDR2 YFSETQ. The CDR3 bases are TGCGCCAGCAGCTCCTCGCTAACGGGAGGAGGCAATGAGGAGTTCTTC. As protein: CASSSSLTGGGNEEFF.

The chain employs TRBV6-4 and TRBJ2-3, with D possibly matching TRBD2 (6 bases). Germline V CDR1 and CDR2: MRHNA, SNTAGT. CDR3 length equals 16 residues. Trimming left V 2 bases short and J 3 bases short, with 15 bases between. The CDR3 DNA sequence: TGTGCCAGCAGTGACCCACAGAACGGGAGTACAGATACGCAGTATTTT. Amino acids: CASSDPQNGSTDTQYF.

Points on this clonotype: The junction departs from the called germline gene at one end, perhaps through a read error. This chain uses TRBV7-9 with TRBJ2-1, with TRBD2 matching over 9 bases. Per germline, CDR1 SEHNR and CDR2 FQNEAQ (reference sequence). This CDR3 region has 16 residues. The DNA of the CDR3 is TGTGCTAGCAGCTTATCTCTAGCGGGGTCCTACAATGATCAGTTCTTC. It codes for CASSLSLAGSYNDQFF.

In regard to this clonotype: Relative to the germline gene, one junction end is altered; a read error may explain this. V usage is TRBV12-3 or TRBV12-4 and J usage is TRBJ2-1; 9 nucleotides agree with TRBD1. There are 15 residues in the CDR3. In DNA, the CDR3 is TGTGCCAGCAGGGGGACAGGGCGGACCTACAATGGGCAGTTCTTC. The encoded protein is CASRGTGRTYNGQFF.

The sample holds many counts of this clonotype. V usage is TRBV28 and J usage is TRBJ1-5; D remains unclear. There are 17 residues in the CDR3. Between the trimmed V and J ends, which lost 4 bases and 11 bases, there was a span of 27 bases. Germline CDR1 is MDHEN and CDR2 is SYDVKM. CDR3: CASSSRPGLGSLGTQHF. The CDR3 coding sequence is TGTGCCAGCAGTTCTCGTCCTGGGCTCGGGAGCCTCGGGACCCAGCATTTT. Full variable domain (remainder filled in from reference TRBV28 and TRBJ1-5): DVKVTQSSRYLVKRTGEKVFLECVQDMDHENMFWYRQDPGLGLRLIYFSYDVKMKEKGDIPEGYSVSREKKERFSLILESASTNQTSMYLCASSSRPGLGSLGTQHFGDGTRLSIL.